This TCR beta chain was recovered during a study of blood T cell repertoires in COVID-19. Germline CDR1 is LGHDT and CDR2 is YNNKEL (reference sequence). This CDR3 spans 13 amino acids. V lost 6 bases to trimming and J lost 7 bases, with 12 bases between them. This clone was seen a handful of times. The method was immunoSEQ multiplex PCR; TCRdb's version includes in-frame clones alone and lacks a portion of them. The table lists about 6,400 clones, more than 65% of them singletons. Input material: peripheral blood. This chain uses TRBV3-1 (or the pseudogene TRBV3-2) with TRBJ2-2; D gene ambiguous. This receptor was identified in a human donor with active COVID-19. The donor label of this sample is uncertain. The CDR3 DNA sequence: TGTGCCAGCAGTCCCGGTGTTGGCGGGGAGCTGTTTTTT. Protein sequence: CASSPGVGGELFF.